Sequencing of this TCR beta chain was carried out in a study of cytomegalovirus exposure and HLA in healthy donors. The PCR used 60 Vbeta and 13 Jbeta primers. Assay: immunoSEQ multiplex PCR; the TCRdb copy retains only in-frame clones and omits some. The sample includes some 65,000 clones, approximately 60% of them seen just once. The germline V and J ends were trimmed by 2 bases and 2 bases, with 10 bases remaining between them. Germline CDR1 is ENHRY and CDR2 is SYGVKD. This CDR3 contains 15 residues. The sequenced sample consisted of PBMCs. The sequence was collected from a man aged 25 to 40 in good health and CMV-seronegative. The V and J genes are TRBV10-3 and TRBJ1-3; D might be TRBD1 (6 bases). Here the CDR3 reads CAISEATGPGNTIYF. CDR3 bases: TGTGCCATCAGTGAGGCGACAGGCCCTGGAAACACCATATATTTT.